The 21 T cell receptor beta chains below all came from one sample that was sequenced in a study of T cell responses to AZD1222 COVID-19 vaccine. Sequenced by immunoSEQ multiplex PCR; TCRdb stores in-frame clones only, minus some. The sample includes under 200,000 clones, roughly 94% of them seen just once. The specimen was peripheral blood, collected on day 0 of AZD1222 vaccination. The receptor source for this set is an adult in good health.

This chain links TRBV5-5 with TRBJ2-7; D not certain. Trimming took off 0 bases at V and 3 bases at J, with 4 bases between the two ends. This CDR3 contains 12 residues. Germline V gene lookup returns CDR1 SGHKS and CDR2 YYEKEE (reference sequence). CDR3 protein: CASSLAFYEQYF. The DNA of the CDR3 is TGTGCCAGCAGCTTGGCATTCTACGAGCAGTACTTC.

The chain is built from TRBV4-1 and TRBJ2-5; 8 bases agree with TRBD1. J was trimmed by 8 bases and V by 5 bases; bases with no gene match: 7. Per the germline V gene, CDR1 is MGHRA and CDR2 is YSYEKL. The CDR3 runs to 13 residues. CDR3 DNA sequence: TGCGCCAGCAGCTCGGACAGGGATGGTACCCAGTACTTC. Translating gives CASSSDRDGTQYF.

The chain recombines TRBV21-1 with TRBJ2-1. TRBV21-1 is flagged as a pseudogene. The CDR3 has 15 residues. CDR3 sequence (DNA): TGTGCCAGCAGCCGACCCTCGGCTCGGATCAATGAGCAGTTCTTC. This encodes CASSRPSARINEQFF.

The rearrangement joins TRBV27 to TRBJ1-2, with 7 bases identical to TRBD1. V was clipped by 3 bases and J by 5 bases; unmatched bases: 6. Germline CDR1 and CDR2: MNHEY and SMNVEV (reference sequence). The CDR3 sequence is 14 residues long. CDR3 residues: CASSFRGTAYGYTF. The CDR3, as DNA: TGTGCCAGCAGTTTTAGAGGGACAGCATATGGCTACACCTTC.

This clone was detected once. The chain recombines TRBV18 with TRBJ1-3; TRBD1 matches at 7 bases. Per the germline V gene, CDR1 is KGHSH and CDR2 is LQKENI. V was clipped by 2 bases and J by 0 bases; unmatched bases: 4. CDR3 length equals 16 residues. CDR3 protein: CASSPNRGGSGNTIYF. CDR3 sequence (DNA): TGTGCCAGCTCACCAAACAGGGGAGGCTCTGGAAACACCATATATTTT.

V is TRBV11-3 and J is TRBJ1-1; D uncertain. Germline CDR1 and CDR2: SGHNT and YENEEA. The CDR3 spans 13 residues. V lost 1 base, J lost 0 bases, and 3 bases lay in between. The CDR3 here is CASSLGLNTEAFF. CDR3 nucleotides: TGTGCCAGCAGCTTAGGCTTGAACACTGAAGCTTTCTTT.

The rearrangement uses TRBV7-9 and TRBJ1-3; the D is unclear. V lost 0 bases to trimming and J lost 0 bases, with 9 bases between them. This CDR3 contains 16 residues. Germline V lookup: CDR1 SEHNR, CDR2 FQNEAQ (reference sequence). The DNA of the CDR3 is TGTGCCAGCAGCTTAGCGAGCCCTACCTCTGGAAACACCATATATTTT. It codes for CASSLASPTSGNTIYF.

This clone was counted only a few times. The V call is TRBV23-1, the J call TRBJ2-7, with D possibly matching TRBD2 (5 bases). TRBV23-1 falls under the ORF class, with uncertain function. V was shortened by 0 bases and J by 6 bases, with 24 bases between the two germline ends. The CDR3 consists of 18 residues. The CDR3 is CASSQSTKGEPRVGEQYF. The CDR3 region has the DNA TGCGCCAGCAGTCAATCAACCAAGGGAGAGCCCCGAGTCGGCGAGCAGTACTTC.

This clone came up once. The chain employs TRBV20-1 and TRBJ1-5; D is ambiguous. V was shortened by 0 bases and J by 5 bases, with 2 bases between the two germline ends. Germline-derived CDR1 and CDR2 are DFQATT and SNEGSKA (reference sequence). The CDR3 is 11 residues long. CDR3 nucleotide sequence: TGCAGTGCTAGAGATCATCAGCCCCAGCATTTT. Translated: CSARDHQPQHF.

This clone was detected only once. The chain couples TRBV15 to TRBJ2-1, with D maybe TRBD2 (5 bases). The CDR3 runs 17 residues. Per germline, CDR1 LNHNV and CDR2 YYDKDF (reference sequence). V lost 0 bases and J lost 6, with 18 bases in between. CDR3 protein: CATSRESLGRGSNEQFF. The DNA of the CDR3 is TGTGCCACCAGCAGAGAGTCTTTAGGTCGTGGGAGCAATGAGCAGTTCTTC.

The rearrangement joins TRBV6-5 to TRBJ1-6; D is perhaps TRBD1 (5 bases). The CDR3 runs 14 residues. V was pared by 6 bases and J by 7 bases, with 13 bases between. In germline, CDR1 is MNHEY, CDR2 SVGAGI. The CDR3 sequence: CASRLDWGNSPLHF. The CDR3 DNA reads TGTGCCAGCAGACTGGACTGGGGGAATTCACCCCTCCACTTT.

The chain combines TRBV5-1 with TRBJ2-7; tentatively, D is TRBD2 (5 bases). This CDR3 is built from 23 residues. V dropped 3 bases and J dropped 0 bases, with 37 bases sitting between them. Looked up from germline, CDR1 is SGHRS and CDR2 is YFSETQ. The CDR3 coding sequence is TGCGCCAGCAGCTCTTATCACGCTCCCGAGGGAAGGGTCCAGCACCCGAGCTCCTACGAGCAGTACTTC. Amino acid sequence: CASSSYHAPEGRVQHPSSYEQYF.

The rearrangement uses TRBV5-1 and TRBJ1-5, with 7 bases identical to TRBD1. This CDR3 is 15 amino acids long. Germline V lookup: CDR1 SGHRS, CDR2 YFSETQ. J lost 1 base, V lost 5 bases, and 6 bases had no gene match. The CDR3 DNA reads TGCGCCAGCAGAGAGACAGGGTTCAGCAATCAGCCCCAGCATTTT. Its translation is CASRETGFSNQPQHF.

The gene calls are TRBV19 and TRBJ1-5; D possibly corresponds to TRBD1 (6 bases). This CDR3 region has 14 residues. With 7 bases removed from V and 8 bases from J, the gap between germline ends came to 18 bases. Germline assignment: CDR1 LNHDA and CDR2 SQIVND (reference sequence). CDR3 sequence reads: CASTSWGEGEPQHF. For the CDR3, the DNA is TGTGCCAGTACCTCCTGGGGGGAGGGGGAGCCCCAGCATTTT.

The V gene is TRBV6-5, the J gene TRBJ2-3, with D possibly matching TRBD1 (6 bases). Trimming removed 0 bases from V and 4 bases from J, with 11 bases in between. Germline CDR1 MNHEY, CDR2 SVGAGI. This CDR3 comprises 15 residues. The CDR3 is CASSYSPDRPDTQYF. CDR3 nucleotides: TGTGCCAGCAGTTACTCCCCCGACAGGCCAGATACGCAGTATTTT.

The chain couples TRBV6-1 to TRBJ2-7; D is perhaps TRBD1 (6 bases). The CDR3 consists of 13 residues. From germline, CDR1 is MNHNS and CDR2 SASEGT. V was shortened by 3 bases and J by 2 bases, with 8 bases between the two germline ends. In nucleotides, the CDR3 is TGTGCCAGCAGTGATACAGGGACCTACGAGCAGTACTTC. Translated: CASSDTGTYEQYF.

This clone has a single count. This chain connects TRBV9 to TRBJ2-7; no definite D call. This CDR3 is built from 12 residues. Germline loops: CDR1 SGDLS, CDR2 YYNGEE. The V end lost 3 bases, the J end lost 1 base, and 5 bases lay between the germline ends. This chain's CDR3 is CASSGVSYEQYF. The CDR3 coding sequence is TGTGCCAGCAGCGGGGTTTCCTACGAGCAGTACTTC.

The table lists this clone with a count of one. J is TRBJ1-2 and V is TRBV27; 8 positions agree with TRBD1. Germline lookup yields CDR1 MNHEY and CDR2 SMNVEV (reference sequence). The V and J ends lost 5 bases and 5 bases, in that order; junction bases with no gene match: 4. CDR3 length: 13 residues. In DNA form, the CDR3 reads TGTGCCAGCAGTATTAACAGGGGGTATGGCTACACCTTC. This sequence encodes CASSINRGYGYTF.

Details on this clone: Other DNA variants within this sample encode the same CDR3. The gene calls are TRBV28 and TRBJ1-1; perhaps TRBD1 as D (6 bases). The V and J ends lost 1 base and 1 base respectively, with 10 bases between them. Germline CDR1 is MDHEN and CDR2 is SYDVKM. The CDR3 consists of 15 residues. CDR3 DNA sequence: TGTGCCAGCAGTTTATTCCGGGGACAGAACACTGAAGCTTTCTTT. Protein product: CASSLFRGQNTEAFF.

CDR3 sequence reads: CASSFLSALAGKETQYF. CDR3 in DNA: TGTGCCAGCAGTTTTTTATCTGCGCTAGCGGGAAAAGAGACCCAGTACTTC. This sequence joins TRBV27 and TRBJ2-5, with 9 bases that match TRBD2. The CDR3 sequence is 17 residues long. V trimming: 3 bases; J trimming: 3 bases; junction bases outside the gene matches: 11. From germline, CDR1 is MNHEY and CDR2 SMNVEV (reference sequence).

The chain is built from TRBV9 and TRBJ2-7, with a weak D call TRBD2 (6 bases). V lost 3 bases and J 4 bases, leaving 14 bases between the germline ends. This CDR3 comprises 14 residues. Germline CDR1 is SGDLS and CDR2 is YYNGEE. CDR3 protein: CASSAGVGRYEQYF. The CDR3 DNA sequence: TGTGCCAGCAGCGCGGGGGTGGGAAGGTACGAGCAGTACTTC.